The clone carrying this T cell receptor (beta chain) was found many times. Its antigen remains unknown. The data were taken from a study of CD8 T cells in ankylosing spondylitis. TCRdb reanalysed the 5' RACE reads using MiXCR and keeps one entry per CDR3 protein. The table shows some 85,000 distinct CDR3 sequences, with about 9% occurring only once. Study observations and caveats: Relatively scarce in peripheral blood, disease-linked clones were CD8+. A subset of motif variants has previously been described in the synovial fluid and blood of reactive arthritis. Blood of patients with ankylosing spondylitis appeared to be characterized by a TCR beta motif of several highly homologous variants.

CDR1 DFQATT and CDR2 SNEGSKA come from the germline V gene (reference sequence). V was trimmed by 5 bases and J by 0 bases, leaving 13 bases between them. The CDR3 length is 14 residues. Material for sequencing was blood, either unsorted or a sorted T cell fraction (not recorded which). This TCR was recovered from a male donor with ankylosing spondylitis. The V call is TRBV20-1, the J call TRBJ1-1; D is undetermined. This chain's CDR3 is CSAFRTAMNTEAFF. CDR3 DNA sequence: TGCAGTGCTTTCAGGACGGCCATGAACACTGAAGCTTTCTTT.